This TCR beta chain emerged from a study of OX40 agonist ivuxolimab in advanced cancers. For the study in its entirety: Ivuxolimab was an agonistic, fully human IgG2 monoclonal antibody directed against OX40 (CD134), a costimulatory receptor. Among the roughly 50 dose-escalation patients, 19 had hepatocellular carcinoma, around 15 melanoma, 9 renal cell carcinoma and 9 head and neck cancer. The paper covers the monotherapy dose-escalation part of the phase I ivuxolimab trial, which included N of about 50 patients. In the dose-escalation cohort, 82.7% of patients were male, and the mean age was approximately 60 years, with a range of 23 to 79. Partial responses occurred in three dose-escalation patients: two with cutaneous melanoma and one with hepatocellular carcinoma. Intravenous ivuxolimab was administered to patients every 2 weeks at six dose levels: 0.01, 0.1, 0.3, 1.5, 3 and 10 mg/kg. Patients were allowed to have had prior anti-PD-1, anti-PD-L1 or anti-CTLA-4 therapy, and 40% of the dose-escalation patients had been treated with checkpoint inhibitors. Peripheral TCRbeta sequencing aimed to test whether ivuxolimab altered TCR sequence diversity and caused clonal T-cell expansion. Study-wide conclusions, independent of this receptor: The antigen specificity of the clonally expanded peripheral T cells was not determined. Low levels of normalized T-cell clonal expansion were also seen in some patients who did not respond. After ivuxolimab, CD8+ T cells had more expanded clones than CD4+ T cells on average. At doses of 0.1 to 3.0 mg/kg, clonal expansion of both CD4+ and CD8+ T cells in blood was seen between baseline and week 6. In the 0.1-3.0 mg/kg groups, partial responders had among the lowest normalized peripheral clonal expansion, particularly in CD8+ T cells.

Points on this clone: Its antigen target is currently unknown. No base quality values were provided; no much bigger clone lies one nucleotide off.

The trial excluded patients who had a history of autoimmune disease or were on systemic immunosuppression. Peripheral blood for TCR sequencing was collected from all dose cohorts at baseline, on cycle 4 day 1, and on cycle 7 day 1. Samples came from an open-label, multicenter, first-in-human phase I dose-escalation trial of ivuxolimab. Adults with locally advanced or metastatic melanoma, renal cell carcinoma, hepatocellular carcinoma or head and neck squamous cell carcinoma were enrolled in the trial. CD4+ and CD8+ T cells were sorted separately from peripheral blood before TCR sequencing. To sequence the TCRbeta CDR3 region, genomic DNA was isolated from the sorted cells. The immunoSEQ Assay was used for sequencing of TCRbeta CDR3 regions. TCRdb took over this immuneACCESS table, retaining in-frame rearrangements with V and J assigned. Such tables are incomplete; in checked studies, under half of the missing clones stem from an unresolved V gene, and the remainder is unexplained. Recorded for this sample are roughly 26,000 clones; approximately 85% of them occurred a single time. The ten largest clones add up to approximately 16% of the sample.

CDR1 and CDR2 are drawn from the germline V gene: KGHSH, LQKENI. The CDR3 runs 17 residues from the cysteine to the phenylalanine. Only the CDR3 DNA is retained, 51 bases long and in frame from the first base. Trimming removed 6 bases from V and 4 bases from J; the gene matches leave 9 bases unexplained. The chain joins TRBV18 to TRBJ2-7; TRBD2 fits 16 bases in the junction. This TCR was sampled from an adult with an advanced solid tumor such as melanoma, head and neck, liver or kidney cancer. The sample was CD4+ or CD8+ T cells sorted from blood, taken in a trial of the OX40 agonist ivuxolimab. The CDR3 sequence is CASSTGTSGGAGYEQYF. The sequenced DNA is TGTGCCAGCTCTACCGGGACTAGCGGGGGGGCCGGGTACGAGCAGTACTTC. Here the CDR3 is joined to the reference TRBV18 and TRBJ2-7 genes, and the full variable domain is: NAGVMQNPRHLVRRRGQEARLRCSPMKGHSHVYWYRQLPEEGLKFMVYLQKENIIDESGMPKERFSAEFPKEGPSILRIQQVVRGDSAAYFCASSTGTSGGAGYEQYFGPGTRLTVT.